This T cell receptor (beta chain) originates from a study of blood T cell repertoires in COVID-19. The overall study: COVID-19 samples from acute and convalescent phases originated in the United States, Italy and Spain. From T cells, B-cell-depleted T cells, or PBMCs came the material, which was cDNA or gDNA.

The CDR3 extends over 18 amino acids. Per germline, CDR1 SGHRS and CDR2 YFSETQ. V lost 4 bases and J lost 5, with 25 bases in between. In the original analysis: By means of reference gene primer amplification, nucleated cell counts were estimated. Here immunoSEQ multiplex PCR was the method, and the copy in TCRdb shows in-frame clones only, minus some. D and trimming come from the DNA, and the V and J calls and clone size come from that table. The sample consists of some 120,000 clones, around 90% of them appearing once. The rearrangement joins TRBV5-1 to TRBJ2-1; perhaps TRBD1 as D (6 bases). The specimen sequenced was peripheral blood. The source is a man aged 50-60 years with active COVID-19. For the CDR3, the DNA is TGCGCCAGCAGCCGGGCCCCGTTGGGGCAGGGGTCGGACAATGAGCAGTTCTTC. Residues: CASSRAPLGQGSDNEQFF.